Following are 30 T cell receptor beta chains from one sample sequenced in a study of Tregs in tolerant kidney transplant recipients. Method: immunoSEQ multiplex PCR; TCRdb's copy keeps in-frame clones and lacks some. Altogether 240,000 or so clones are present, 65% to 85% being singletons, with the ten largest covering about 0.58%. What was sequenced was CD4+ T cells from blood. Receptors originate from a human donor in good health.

The CDR3 is CASSQRSGGTNIYNEQFF. The DNA of the CDR3 is TGCGCCAGCAGCCAACGCAGCGGGGGGACTAATATCTACAATGAGCAGTTCTTC. The rearrangement joins TRBV4-1 to TRBJ2-1; TRBD2 matches 9 bases. Per the germline V gene, CDR1 is MGHRA and CDR2 is YSYEKL. The CDR3 is made up of 18 amino acids. The V and J ends lost 2 bases and 3 bases, in that order; junction bases with no gene match: 11.

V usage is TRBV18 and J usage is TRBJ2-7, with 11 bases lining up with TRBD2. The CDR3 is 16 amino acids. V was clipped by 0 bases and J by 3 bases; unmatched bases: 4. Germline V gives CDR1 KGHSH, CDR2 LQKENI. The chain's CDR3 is CASSPPLAGGGYEQYF. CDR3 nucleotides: TGTGCCAGCTCACCACCTCTAGCGGGAGGTGGCTACGAGCAGTACTTC.

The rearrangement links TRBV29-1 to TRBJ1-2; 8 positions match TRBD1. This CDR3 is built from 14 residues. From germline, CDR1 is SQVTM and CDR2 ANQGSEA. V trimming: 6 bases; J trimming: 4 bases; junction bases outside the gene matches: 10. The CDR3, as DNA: TGCAGCGTAGGATTTACAGGGGGTGGCTATGGCTACACCTTC. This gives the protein CSVGFTGGGYGYTF. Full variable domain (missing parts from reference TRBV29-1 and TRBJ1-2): SAVISQKPSRDICQRGTSLTIQCQVDSQVTMMFWYRQQPGQSLTLIATANQGSEATYESGFVIDKFPISRPNLTFSTLTVSNMSPEDSSIYLCSVGFTGGGYGYTFGSGTRLTVV.

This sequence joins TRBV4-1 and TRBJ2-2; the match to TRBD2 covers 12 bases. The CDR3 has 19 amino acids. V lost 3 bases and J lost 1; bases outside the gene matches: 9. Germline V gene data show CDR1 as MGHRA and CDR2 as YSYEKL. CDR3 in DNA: TGCGCCAGCAGCCAGATGCGGCGACTAGCGGGAGAGAACACCGGGGAGCTGTTTTTT. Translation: CASSQMRRLAGENTGELFF.

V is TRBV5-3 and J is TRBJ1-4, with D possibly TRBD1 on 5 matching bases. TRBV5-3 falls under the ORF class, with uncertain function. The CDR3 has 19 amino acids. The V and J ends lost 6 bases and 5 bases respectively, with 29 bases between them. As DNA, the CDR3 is TGTGCCAGAAACGTAATTAGCGGCATCATTCGACAGCGGAATGAAAAACTGTTTTTT. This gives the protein CARNVISGIIRQRNEKLFF.

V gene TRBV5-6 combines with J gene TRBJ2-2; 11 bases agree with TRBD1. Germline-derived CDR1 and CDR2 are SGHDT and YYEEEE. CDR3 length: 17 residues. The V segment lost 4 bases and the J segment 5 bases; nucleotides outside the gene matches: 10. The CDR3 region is CASSPKDRGLGTGELFF. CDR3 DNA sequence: TGTGCCAGCAGCCCAAAGGACAGGGGGCTAGGGACCGGGGAGCTGTTTTTT.

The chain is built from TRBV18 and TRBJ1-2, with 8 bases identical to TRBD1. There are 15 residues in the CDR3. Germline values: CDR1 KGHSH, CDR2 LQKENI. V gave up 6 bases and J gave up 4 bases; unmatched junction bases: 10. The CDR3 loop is CASSKGGQGGYGYTF. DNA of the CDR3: TGTGCCAGCTCGAAGGGTGGACAGGGTGGCTATGGCTACACCTTC.

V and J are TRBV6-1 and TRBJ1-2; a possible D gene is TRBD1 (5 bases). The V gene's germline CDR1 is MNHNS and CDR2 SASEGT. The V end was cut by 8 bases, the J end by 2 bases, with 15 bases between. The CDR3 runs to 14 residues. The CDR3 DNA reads TGTGCCAGCCCGGGAGGGACGGACAACTATGGCTACACCTTC. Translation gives CASPGGTDNYGYTF.

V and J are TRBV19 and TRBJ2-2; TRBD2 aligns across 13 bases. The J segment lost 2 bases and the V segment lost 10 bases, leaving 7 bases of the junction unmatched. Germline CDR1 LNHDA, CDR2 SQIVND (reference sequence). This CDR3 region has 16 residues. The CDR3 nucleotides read TGTGCCACCAGGACTAGCGGGGGCTCAAACACCGGGGAGCTGTTTTTT. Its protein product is CATRTSGGSNTGELFF.

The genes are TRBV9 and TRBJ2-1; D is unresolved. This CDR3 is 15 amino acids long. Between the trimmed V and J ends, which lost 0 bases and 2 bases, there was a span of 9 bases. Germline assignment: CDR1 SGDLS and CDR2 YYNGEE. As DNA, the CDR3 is TGTGCCAGCAGCGTAGTAAGCGCTACCTACAATGAGCAGTTCTTC. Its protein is CASSVVSATYNEQFF.

The CDR3 DNA is TGTGCCAGCAGCCCGGACAGGGGAGAAGATACGCAGTATTTT. This codes for CASSPDRGEDTQYF. The chain recombines TRBV2 with TRBJ2-3; 9 positions match TRBD1. This CDR3 has 14 residues. Germline V gives CDR1 SNHLY, CDR2 FYNNEI. The ends lost 6 bases at V and 5 bases at J; junction bases unmatched: 6. The full variable domain, rest sourced from reference TRBV2 and TRBJ2-3, is EPEVTQTPSHQVTQMGQEVILRCVPISNHLYFYWYRQILGQKVEFLVSFYNNEISEKSEIFDDQFSVERPDGSNFTLKIRSTKLEDSAMYFCASSPDRGEDTQYFGPGTRLTVL.

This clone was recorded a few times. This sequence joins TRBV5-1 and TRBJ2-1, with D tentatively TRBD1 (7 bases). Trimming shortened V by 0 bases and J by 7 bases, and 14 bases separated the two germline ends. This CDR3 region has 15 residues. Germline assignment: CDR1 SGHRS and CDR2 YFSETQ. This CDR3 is CASSLEGGRGNEQFF. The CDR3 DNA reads TGCGCCAGCAGCTTGGAAGGGGGCCGGGGGAATGAGCAGTTCTTC.

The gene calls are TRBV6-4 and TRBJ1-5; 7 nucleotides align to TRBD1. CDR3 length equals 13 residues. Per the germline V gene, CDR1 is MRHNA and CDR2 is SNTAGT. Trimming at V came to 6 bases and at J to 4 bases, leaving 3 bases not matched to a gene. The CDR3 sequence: CASSPGGNQPQHF. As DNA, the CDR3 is TGTGCCAGCAGCCCAGGGGGGAATCAGCCCCAGCATTTT.

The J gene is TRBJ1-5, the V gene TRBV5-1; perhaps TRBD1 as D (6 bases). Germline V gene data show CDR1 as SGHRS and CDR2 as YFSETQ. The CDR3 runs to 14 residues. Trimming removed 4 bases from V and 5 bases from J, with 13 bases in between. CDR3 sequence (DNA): TGCGCCAGCAGCCGAGGAGGGGGAGATCAGCCCCAGCATTTT. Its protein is CASSRGGGDQPQHF.

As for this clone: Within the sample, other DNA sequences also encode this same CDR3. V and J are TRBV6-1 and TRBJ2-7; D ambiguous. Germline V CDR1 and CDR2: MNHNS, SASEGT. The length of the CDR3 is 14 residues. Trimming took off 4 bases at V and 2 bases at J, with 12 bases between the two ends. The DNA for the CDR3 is TGTGCCAGCAGTGGGTGGACGGTCCCCTACGAGCAGTACTTC. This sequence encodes CASSGWTVPYEQYF.

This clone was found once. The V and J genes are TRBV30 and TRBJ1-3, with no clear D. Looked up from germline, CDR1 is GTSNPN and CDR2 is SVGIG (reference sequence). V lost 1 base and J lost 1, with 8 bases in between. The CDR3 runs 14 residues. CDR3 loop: CAWSAGQSGNTIYF. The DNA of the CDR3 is TGTGCCTGGAGTGCAGGTCAATCTGGAAACACCATATATTTT.

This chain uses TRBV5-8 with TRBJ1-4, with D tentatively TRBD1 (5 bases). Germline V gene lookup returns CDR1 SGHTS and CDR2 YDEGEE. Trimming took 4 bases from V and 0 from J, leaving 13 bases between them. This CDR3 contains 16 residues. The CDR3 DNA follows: TGTGCCAGCAGCGCAGGGTGGGGCCCAACTAATGAAAAACTGTTTTTT. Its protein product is CASSAGWGPTNEKLFF.

CDR3 sequence: CASSFTGAEQYF. The CDR3 bases are TGCGCCAGCAGCTTTACCGGGGCCGAGCAGTACTTC. This rearrangement joins TRBV5-1 to TRBJ2-5, with D perhaps being TRBD1 or TRBD2 (5 bases each). The J call is doubtful: the DNA matches TRBJ2-7 better. CDR1 is SGHRS and CDR2 is YFSETQ in the germline V gene. This CDR3 is built from 12 residues.

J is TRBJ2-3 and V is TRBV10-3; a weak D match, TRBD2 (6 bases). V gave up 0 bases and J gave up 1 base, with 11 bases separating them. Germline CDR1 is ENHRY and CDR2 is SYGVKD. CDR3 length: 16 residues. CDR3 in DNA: TGTGCCATCAGTGAGTCAAGGGACTTTCGCACAGATACGCAGTATTTT. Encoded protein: CAISESRDFRTDTQYF.

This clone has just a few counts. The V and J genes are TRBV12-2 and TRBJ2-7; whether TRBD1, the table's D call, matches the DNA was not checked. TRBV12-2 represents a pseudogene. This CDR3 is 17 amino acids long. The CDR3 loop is CASRLVGRTGSSYEQYF. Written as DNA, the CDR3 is TGTGCAAGTCGCCTAGTCGGGAGGACAGGGAGTTCCTACGAGCAGTACTTC.

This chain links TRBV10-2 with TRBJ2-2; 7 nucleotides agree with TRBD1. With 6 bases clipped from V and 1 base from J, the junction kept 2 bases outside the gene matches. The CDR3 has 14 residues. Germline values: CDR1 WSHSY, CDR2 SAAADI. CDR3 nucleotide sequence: TGCGCCAGCAGGGACAGGAAGAACACCGGGGAGCTGTTTTTT. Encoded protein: CASRDRKNTGELFF.

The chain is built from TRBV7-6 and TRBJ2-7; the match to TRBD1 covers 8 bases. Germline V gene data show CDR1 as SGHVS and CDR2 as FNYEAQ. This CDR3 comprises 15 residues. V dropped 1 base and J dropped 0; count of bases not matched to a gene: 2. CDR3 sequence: CASSLGTGISYEQYF. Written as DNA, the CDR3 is TGTGCCAGCAGCTTAGGGACAGGGATCTCCTACGAGCAGTACTTC.

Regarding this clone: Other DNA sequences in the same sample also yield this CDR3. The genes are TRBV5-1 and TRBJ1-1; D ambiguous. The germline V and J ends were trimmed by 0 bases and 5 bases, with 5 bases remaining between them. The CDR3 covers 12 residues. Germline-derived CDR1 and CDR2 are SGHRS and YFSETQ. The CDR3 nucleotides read TGCGCCAGCAGCTTGGTTGGGACTGAAGCTTTCTTT. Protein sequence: CASSLVGTEAFF.

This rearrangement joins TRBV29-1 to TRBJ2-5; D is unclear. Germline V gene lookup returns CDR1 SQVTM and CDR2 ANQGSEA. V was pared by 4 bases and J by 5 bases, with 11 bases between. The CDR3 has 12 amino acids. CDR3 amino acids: CSVAQAAETQYF. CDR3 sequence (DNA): TGCAGCGTTGCTCAGGCTGCTGAGACCCAGTACTTC.

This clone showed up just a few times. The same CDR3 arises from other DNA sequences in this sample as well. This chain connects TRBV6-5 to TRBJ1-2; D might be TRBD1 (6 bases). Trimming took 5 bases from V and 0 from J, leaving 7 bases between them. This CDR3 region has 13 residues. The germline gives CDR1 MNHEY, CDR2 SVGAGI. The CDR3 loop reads CASSRTANYGYTF. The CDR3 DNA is TGTGCCAGCAGTCGGACAGCTAACTATGGCTACACCTTC.

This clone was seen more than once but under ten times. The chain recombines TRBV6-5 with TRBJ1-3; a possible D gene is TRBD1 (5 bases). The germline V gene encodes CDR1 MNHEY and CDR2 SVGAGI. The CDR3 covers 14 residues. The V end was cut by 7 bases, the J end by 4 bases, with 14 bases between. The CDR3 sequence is CASNSPGLGNTIYF. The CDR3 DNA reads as TGTGCCAGCAACAGTCCAGGGTTGGGAAACACCATATATTTT.

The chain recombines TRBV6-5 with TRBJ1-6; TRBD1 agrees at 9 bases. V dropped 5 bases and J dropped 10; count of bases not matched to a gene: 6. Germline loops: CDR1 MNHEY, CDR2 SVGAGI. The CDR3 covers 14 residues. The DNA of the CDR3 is TGTGCCAGCAGTCCGGGACAGGGCTACTCACCCCTCCACTTT. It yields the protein CASSPGQGYSPLHF.

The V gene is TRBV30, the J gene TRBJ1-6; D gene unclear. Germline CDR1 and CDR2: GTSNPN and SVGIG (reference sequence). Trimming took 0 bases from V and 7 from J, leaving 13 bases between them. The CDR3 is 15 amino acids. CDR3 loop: CAWSVAGKANSPLHF. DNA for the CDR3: TGTGCCTGGAGTGTAGCGGGGAAGGCCAATTCACCCCTCCACTTT.

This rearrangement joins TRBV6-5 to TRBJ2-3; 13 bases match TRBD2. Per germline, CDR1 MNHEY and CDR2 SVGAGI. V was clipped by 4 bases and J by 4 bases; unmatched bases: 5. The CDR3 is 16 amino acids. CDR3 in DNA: TGTGCCAGCAGTTTGAGACTAGCGGGAGGACCAGATACGCAGTATTTT. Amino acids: CASSLRLAGGPDTQYF.

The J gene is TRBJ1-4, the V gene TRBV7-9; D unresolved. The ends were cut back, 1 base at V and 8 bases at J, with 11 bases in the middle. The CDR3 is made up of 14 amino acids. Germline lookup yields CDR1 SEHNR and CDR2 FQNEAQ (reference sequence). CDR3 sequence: CASSLGAGMEKLFF. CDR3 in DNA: TGTGCCAGCAGCTTAGGCGCGGGGATGGAAAAACTGTTTTTT.